The clone carrying this T cell receptor (beta chain) was observed a single time. Antigen unknown. Trimming removed 2 bases from V and 2 bases from J, with 7 bases in between. Germline V gene sequence: CDR1 MNHEY, CDR2 SMNVEV (reference sequence). The CDR3 loop spans 13 amino acids. Unique molecular identifiers were added to individual cDNA molecules. TCRdb itself ran the 5' RACE reads through MiXCR, one entry per CDR3 protein. The profile shows 51,000 or so distinct CDR3 sequences, 9.5% to 11% of them singletons. This sample is part of a study of early T cells in non-severe SARS-CoV-2 infection. In the study overall: Chains from this unsorted whole-blood bulk RNA could not be paired.

Study-level points and caveats: In VDJdb matching, anti-spike CD8 responses were favored while private and CD4 specificities went missing.

The specimen was whole blood. This sequence joins TRBV27 and TRBJ2-7; no firm D call. The sequence was obtained from an adult who was a healthcare worker with PCR-confirmed SARS-CoV-2 infection or an uninfected control (not recorded which). The CDR3 region has the DNA TGTGCCAGCAGTTTACACGCCACCTACGAGCAGTACTTC. Its protein is CASSLHATYEQYF.